This T cell receptor (beta chain) was obtained from a study of CD8+CD57+ T cells in acquired aplastic anemia listed by TCRdb under 2018. Study-wide context: Extracted DNA from sorted CD4+ and CD8+ cells averaged around 3.3 ug, ranging from roughly 0.2 to 30 ug. Healthy donor samples averaged roughly 9.9 million reads for CD4+ and 11 million to 13 million for CD8+ cells.

TCR repertoires of sorted CD4+ and CD8+ blood T cells from severe aplastic anemia patients and healthy subjects were deep-sequenced in the study. Ficoll-Paque density gradient centrifugation was used to isolate peripheral blood mononuclear cells. CD4+ and CD8+ T cells were sorted by FACS or magnetic beads before DNA extraction. Points on this clonotype: The clone's antigen remains unknown. Sequence at one end of the junction differs from germline and may be a read error.

Points the paper makes about the study in general: Some 31 CD8+ CDR3 sequences were shared between patients and controls but appeared highly expressed in patients and within their immunodominant clones. Between patients and healthy controls, no significant difference in CD8+ Simpson's diversity was found (P=0.060).

Genomic DNA was used as template for profiling of TCR beta VDJ combinations and CDR3 sequences. An Illumina HiSeq 2000 was the platform used for TCR repertoire sequencing. From the authors' description of their analysis: Repertoires were assessed using TRBV/TRBJ rearrangement plots, CDR3 size and DJ length profiles, and Simpson's diversity index. The immunodominant clone was defined as the most abundant DNA sequence in deep sequencing data. CDR3 amino acid sequences were screened for sharing across subjects and compared with published repertoires and the VDJdb database. TCRdb trimmed public reads at Q25 via fastp, called clones via MiXCR and kept in-frame beta chains. Rows matching on CDR3 protein sequence are summarized as one entry with the most common DNA and genes. V and J calls and clone size were set by TCRdb, not the authors. In all, the sample holds 200,000 to 250,000 distinct CDR3 sequences, and about 37% of those were seen once. The top ten hold 1.1% of the sample.

The CDR3, from cysteine to phenylalanine, totals 11 residues. Only the CDR3 part of the read is kept: 33 bases, read in frame from the first base. Reading the germline V gene gives CDR1 SQVTM and CDR2 ANQGSEA. Sequencing was performed on sorted CD4+, CD8+, or CD8+CD57+ T cells (not recorded which) from PBMCs. This TCR derives from a human donor in good health, serving as a control. In this chain, TRBV29-1 is recombined with TRBJ1-1, and TRBD1 matches 7 of the central bases. The CDR3 reads as follows: CSVEGTGRRGF. The bases read TGCAGCGTTGAAGGGACAGGCCGGCGGGGCTTT.